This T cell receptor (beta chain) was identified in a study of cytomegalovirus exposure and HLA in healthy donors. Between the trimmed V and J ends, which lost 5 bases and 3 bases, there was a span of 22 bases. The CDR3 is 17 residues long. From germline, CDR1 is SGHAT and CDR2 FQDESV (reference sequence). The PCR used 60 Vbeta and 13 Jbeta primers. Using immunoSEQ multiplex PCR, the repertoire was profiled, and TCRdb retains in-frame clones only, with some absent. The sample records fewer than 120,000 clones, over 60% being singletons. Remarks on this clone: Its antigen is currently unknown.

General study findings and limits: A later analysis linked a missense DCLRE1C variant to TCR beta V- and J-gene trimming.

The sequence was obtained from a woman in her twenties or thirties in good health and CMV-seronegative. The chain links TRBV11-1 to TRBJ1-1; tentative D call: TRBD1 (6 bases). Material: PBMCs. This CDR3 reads CASSAWDYREGDTEAFF. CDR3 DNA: TGTGCCAGCAGCGCGTGGGACTACAGGGAAGGGGACACTGAAGCTTTCTTT.